This TCR beta chain was found in a study of T-cell reconstitution after alpha-beta-depleted transplantation in children (dated by TCRdb to 2016 to 2018). Background on the whole study: T-cell immune reconstitution after TCRalphabeta/CD19-depleted allogeneic hematopoietic cell transplantation in children was quantitatively tracked in the study by means of TCR repertoire profiling. Results and caveats for the whole study, not just this receptor: Apparently early alphabetaT-cell count recovery about two months after transplant reportedly relied on only several hundred rapidly expanded clones derived from non-depleted graft cells. The high TCRbeta diversity at day 60 in some patients was ascribed to recipient T cells and intrathymic progenitors that had survived conditioning. Over the following months the frequencies of hyperexpanded clones went down, and after one year T-cell counts and TCRbeta diversity were mostly credited to newly produced T cells.

The germline V gene yields SNHLY for CDR1 and FYNNEI for CDR2. The CDR3, cysteine through phenylalanine, is 14 amino acids long. The sequence is cut down to CDR3 DNA, 42 bases in frame from base 1. V and J are truncated by 6 bases and 5 bases respectively, leaving an intervening sequence of 15 bases. In its sample, this clonotype was seen a few times. This clone's antigen is unknown. It has no much larger one-base neighbor in the sample; base qualities were not kept. The meaning of the sample's treatment or condition label: allogeneic hematopoietic cell transplantation with graft depleted of TCRalphabeta T cells and CD19 B cells. The transplant recipients were children given TCRalphabeta/CD19-depleted allogeneic hematopoietic cell grafts. Libraries were constructed by PCR. Instrument on record: Illumina HiSeq 2500. TCR libraries were prepared with molecular barcoding, using unique molecular identifiers to normalize TCRbeta repertoire quantification. TCRdb's own reprocessing of the public reads used fastp at Q25 and MiXCR and kept productive beta chains. When rows share a CDR3 protein, they turn into one entry using the most common DNA and genes. The sample table lists fewer than 750,000 distinct CDR3 sequences, around 27% of them with a count of one. Of the sample, around a third falls within the top ten clones.

The rearranged chain carries TRBV2 and TRBJ2-3, with no confidently assigned D gene. The receptor was isolated from a boy under two years old with Wiskott-Aldrich syndrome, due to receive a stem cell transplant. The specimen was PBMCs, collected before TCRalphabeta/CD19-depleted stem cell transplant. The DNA sequence reads TGTGCCAGCAGCCCAGCGTGTGTAGAAGATACGCAGTATTTT. It codes for CASSPACVEDTQYF.